This TCR beta chain was documented in a study of cytomegalovirus exposure and HLA in healthy donors. Study findings and constraints: Evidence from a later analysis indicated that most CMV-associated TCR beta chains looked HLA-restricted. Specificity of a few CMV-associated chains for CMV antigens was verified in vitro. According to an earlier analysis, most TCR beta V segments yielded productive rearrangements about 87% or about 30% of the time. In a later analysis, at a false discovery rate of 0.05, about 17,000 TCR beta sequences matched HLA alleles.

PCR employed 60 Vbeta and 13 Jbeta primers. The repertoire was sequenced with immunoSEQ multiplex PCR; TCRdb's copy has only in-frame clones and lacks some. Of approximately 150,000 clones in the sample, roughly 80% are singletons; the top ten hold roughly 4%. CDR1 and CDR2 from the germline V gene are LNHDA and SQIVND (reference sequence). This CDR3 comprises 15 residues. This clone was recorded a few times. Its antigen is not known. This clonotype was obtained from a woman between 40 and 50 years old in good health and CMV-seropositive. J is TRBJ1-1 and V is TRBV19; 9 bases fit TRBD1. Sequenced material: PBMCs. CDR3 region: CATKRGTGRDTEAFF. The CDR3 coding sequence is TGTGCAACTAAACGCGGGACAGGGCGTGACACTGAAGCTTTCTTT.